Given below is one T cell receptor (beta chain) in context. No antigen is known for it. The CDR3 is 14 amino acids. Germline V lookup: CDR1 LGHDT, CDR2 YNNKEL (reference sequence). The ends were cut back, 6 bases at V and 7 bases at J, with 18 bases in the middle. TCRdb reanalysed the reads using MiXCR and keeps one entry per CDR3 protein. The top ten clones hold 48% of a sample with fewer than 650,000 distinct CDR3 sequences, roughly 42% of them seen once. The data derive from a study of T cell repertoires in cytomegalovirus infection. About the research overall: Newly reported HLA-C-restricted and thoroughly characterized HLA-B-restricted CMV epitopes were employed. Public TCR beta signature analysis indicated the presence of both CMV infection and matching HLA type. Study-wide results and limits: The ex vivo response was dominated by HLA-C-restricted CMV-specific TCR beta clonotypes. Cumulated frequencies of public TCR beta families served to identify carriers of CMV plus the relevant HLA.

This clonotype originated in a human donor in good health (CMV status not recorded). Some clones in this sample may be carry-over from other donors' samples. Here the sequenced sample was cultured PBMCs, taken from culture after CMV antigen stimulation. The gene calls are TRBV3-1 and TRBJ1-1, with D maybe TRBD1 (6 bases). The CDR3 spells CASSRTPGGGEAFF. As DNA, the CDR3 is TGTGCCAGCAGTAGAACACCCGGAGGGGGTGAAGCTTTCTTT.